Listed here are 23 T cell receptor beta chains from one sample, sequenced in a study of CD8+CD57+ T cells in acquired aplastic anemia. Genomic DNA, the template, was used for profiling of the TCR beta VDJ and CDR3. One entry per CDR3 protein, called by TCRdb with MiXCR from the reads. The data contain about 210,000 distinct CDR3 sequences, over 55% of them singletons. The material sequenced was sorted CD4+, CD8+, or CD8+CD57+ T cells (not recorded which) from PBMCs. All receptors come from a human donor in good health.

V and J are TRBV6-1 and TRBJ2-7; no clear D gene. The CDR3 is 13 amino acids. In germline, CDR1 is MNHNS, CDR2 SASEGT. With 3 bases removed from V and 0 bases from J, the gap between germline ends came to 6 bases. CDR3 nucleotide sequence: TGTGCCAGCAGTGACGGCCTCTCCTACGAGCAGTACTTC. Translated: CASSDGLSYEQYF.

This clonotype was observed once. The genes are TRBV20-1 and TRBJ1-1; D is uncertain. The germline V gene encodes CDR1 DFQATT and CDR2 SNEGSKA (reference sequence). The V gene lost 5 bases and the J gene lost 0 bases, with 10 bases spanning the gap. The CDR3 length is 13 residues. DNA of the CDR3: TGCAGTGCTGGAAAGCTAATGAACACTGAAGCTTTCTTT. This encodes CSAGKLMNTEAFF.

This clonotype was picked up a small number of times. The chain couples TRBV15 to TRBJ2-3; 10 positions match TRBD1. Trimming cost V 3 bases and J 1 base; bases outside gene matches: 13. Germline V gene data show CDR1 as LNHNV and CDR2 as YYDKDF (reference sequence). This CDR3 comprises 19 residues. The CDR3 sequence: CATSSLGGTGVFGTDTQYF. The CDR3 nucleotides read TGTGCCACCAGCAGCTTGGGGGGGACAGGGGTTTTTGGCACAGATACGCAGTATTTT.

The chain has TRBV11-2 and TRBJ2-7; perhaps TRBD2 as D (6 bases). From germline, CDR1 is SGHAT and CDR2 FQNNGV. Trimming pared 1 base from V and 8 bases from J, leaving 12 bases between. The CDR3 is 13 amino acids. The CDR3 DNA reads as TGTGCCAGCAGCTTAGGAGCCCGCGGGAAGCAGTACTTC. It is translated as CASSLGARGKQYF.

V is TRBV7-8 and J is TRBJ2-5; tentatively, D is TRBD1 or TRBD2 (5 bases each). CDR1 and CDR2 from the germline V gene are SGHVS and FQNEAQ. The V gene lost 5 bases and the J gene lost 4 bases, with 14 bases spanning the gap. The CDR3 has 14 amino acids. CDR3: CASSGRDGRETQYF. DNA of the CDR3: TGTGCCAGCAGCGGCCGGGACGGAAGAGAGACCCAGTACTTC.

The chain combines TRBV20-1 with TRBJ2-7, with 9 bases aligning to TRBD1. Germline loops: CDR1 DFQATT, CDR2 SNEGSKA (reference sequence). Trimming at V came to 7 bases and at J to 6 bases, leaving 10 bases not matched to a gene. CDR3 size: 13 residues. In DNA form, the CDR3 reads TGCAGTGGAAGGGGACAGGGTAATCCCGAGCAGTACTTC. Translated: CSGRGQGNPEQYF.

This clonotype came up a few times. The gene calls are TRBV20-1 and TRBJ2-7; D is perhaps TRBD2 (6 bases). The CDR3 is made up of 16 amino acids. V was cut by 0 bases and J by 4 bases, with 19 bases left in between. Germline V gene sequence: CDR1 DFQATT, CDR2 SNEGSKA (reference sequence). The CDR3 protein is CSARDEGLLNSYEQYF. CDR3 nucleotides: TGCAGTGCTAGAGATGAGGGACTCCTCAACTCTTACGAGCAGTACTTC.

As to this clonotype: The junction does not match germline at one end; this may be a read error. This chain uses TRBV10-3 with TRBJ1-1; D perhaps matches TRBD1 (5 bases). Germline CDR1 ENHRY, CDR2 SYGVKD. CDR3 size: 15 residues. The CDR3 protein is CAISETGVMNTETFF. In DNA form, the CDR3 reads TGTGCCATCAGTGAGACAGGAGTCATGAACACTGAAACTTTCTTT.

V gene TRBV7-9 combines with J gene TRBJ2-7; TRBD1 aligns across 7 bases. The J segment lost 0 bases and the V segment lost 5 bases, leaving 10 bases of the junction unmatched. CDR1 is SEHNR, CDR2 FQNEAQ, per germline (reference sequence). The CDR3 loop spans 16 amino acids. CDR3 sequence reads: CASSQDATGTSYEQYF. Here the CDR3 DNA reads TGTGCCAGCAGCCAAGACGCGACAGGGACCTCCTACGAGCAGTACTTC.

The chain links TRBV6-1 to TRBJ2-2, with D unclear. CDR3 size: 10 residues. Per germline, CDR1 MNHNS and CDR2 SASEGT. V was cut by 10 bases and J by 7 bases, with 7 bases left in between. The CDR3 DNA follows: TGTGCCACCCACGGCGGGGAGCTGTTTTTT. Translation gives CATHGGELFF.

In DNA form, the CDR3 reads TGCAGCGTTGAAAAGGCGAGACAGCTGTTTTTT. This sequence encodes CSVEKARQLFF. The rearrangement links TRBV29-1 to TRBJ1-4, with a weak D call TRBD1 (5 bases). From germline, CDR1 is SQVTM and CDR2 ANQGSEA. This CDR3 region has 11 residues. V gave up 2 bases and J gave up 14 bases, with 12 bases separating them.

This chain connects TRBV7-8 to TRBJ2-1, with 7 bases matching TRBD2. The CDR3 runs 15 residues. CDR1 is SGHVS, CDR2 FQNEAQ, per germline. After removal of 4 bases from V and 4 bases from J, the junction contained 7 bases not matched to a gene. CDR3 nucleotide sequence: TGTGCCAGCAGCTCCAGCGGGACTGATTACAATGAGCAGTTCTTC. It is translated as CASSSSGTDYNEQFF.

Worth noting for this clonotype: The conserved phenylalanine or tryptophan normally closing the CDR3 is absent here, so this likely arose from a read error. No DNA is shown, since the ends of the CDR3 on it are uncertain; the CDR3 is the one TCRdb lists. This rearrangement joins TRBV7-8 to TRBJ2-5; the D call in the table, TRBD1, was not verified against the DNA. Germline V gene sequence: CDR1 SGHVS, CDR2 FQNEAQ. Ends included, the CDR3 has 16 residues. CDR3: CASSPEGGAAGYTFGS.

This chain connects TRBV14 to TRBJ2-7; 10 nucleotides match TRBD1. Trimming at V came to 3 bases and at J to 4 bases, leaving 3 bases not matched to a gene. Per the germline V gene, CDR1 is SGHDN and CDR2 is FVKESK. CDR3 size: 14 residues. Here the CDR3 DNA reads TGTGCCAGCAGCCAGACAGGGGGCACGTACGAGCAGTACTTC. This codes for CASSQTGGTYEQYF.

The chain combines TRBV7-3 with TRBJ2-3; maybe TRBD2 (5 bases). In germline, CDR1 is SGHTA, CDR2 FQGTGA. V was clipped by 5 bases and J by 1 base, with 13 bases between them. This CDR3 region has 15 residues. The CDR3 DNA follows: TGTGCCAGCAGCGCGCCGGGTAGCGGCACAGATACGCAGTATTTT. It is translated as CASSAPGSGTDTQYF.

The chain uses TRBV20-1 and TRBJ1-2; 7 bases match TRBD1. Germline CDR1 reads DFQATT; CDR2 reads SNEGSKA (reference sequence). The CDR3 is 13 residues long. V lost 2 bases and J lost 4; bases outside the gene matches: 4. The chain's CDR3 is CSARTGVGYGYTF. The CDR3, as DNA: TGCAGTGCTAGAACAGGGGTGGGCTATGGCTACACCTTC.

At least ten counts were recorded for this clonotype. The rearrangement uses TRBV6-1 and TRBJ2-7; 8 positions agree with TRBD1. The CDR3 spans 14 residues. The junction had 3 bases not matched to a gene; V was cut back by 3 bases and J by 2 bases. The V gene's germline CDR1 is MNHNS and CDR2 SASEGT. CDR3 DNA sequence: TGTGCCAGCAGTGAGGGGACAGGAGCCTACGAGCAGTACTTC. Translation gives CASSEGTGAYEQYF.

V usage is TRBV29-1 and J usage is TRBJ2-1, with D tentatively TRBD2 (7 bases). The V and J ends lost 5 bases and 6 bases respectively, with 11 bases between them. Looked up from germline, CDR1 is SQVTM and CDR2 is ANQGSEA. The CDR3 sequence is 12 residues long. CDR3 amino acids: CSVRGGFNEQFF. CDR3 coding DNA: TGCAGCGTTAGGGGGGGGTTCAATGAGCAGTTCTTC.

The table lists this clonotype with a count of one. The chain carries TRBV29-1 and TRBJ2-3, with D possibly being TRBD2 (6 bases). The V end was cut by 7 bases, the J end by 2 bases, with 7 bases between. Germline lookup yields CDR1 SQVTM and CDR2 ANQGSEA. This CDR3 spans 11 amino acids. Written as DNA, the CDR3 is TGCAGCGGCGGGACCACAGATACGCAGTATTTT. As protein: CSGGTTDTQYF.

Note on this clonotype: A read error may account for a junction end that differs from germline. The chain couples TRBV6-4 to TRBJ2-7, with 7 bases lining up with TRBD2. The CDR3 has 14 amino acids. Germline V CDR1 and CDR2: MRHNA, SNTAGT. The DNA of the CDR3 is TGTGCCAGCAGTGTGCTAGCGGACACCGGGGAGCTGTACTTC. It yields the protein CASSVLADTGELYF.

This clonotype occurred many times. The chain has TRBV5-8 and TRBJ2-7; D gene ambiguous. The V gene's germline CDR1 is SGHTS and CDR2 YDEGEE. This CDR3 is built from 13 residues. Trimming cost V 0 bases and J 1 base, with 5 bases left between them. The CDR3 protein is CASSLDTSYEQYF. In DNA form, the CDR3 reads TGTGCCAGCAGCTTGGACACTTCCTACGAGCAGTACTTC.

This sequence joins TRBV7-9 and TRBJ2-7; 8 bases fit TRBD2. Germline V gene data show CDR1 as SEHNR and CDR2 as FQNEAQ (reference sequence). CDR3 length: 16 residues. The V and J ends lost 1 base and 2 bases, in that order; junction bases with no gene match: 7. The CDR3 DNA follows: TGTGCCAGCAGCTTAGACAGTAGCGGGGTTACCTACGAGCAGTACTTC. Translation: CASSLDSSGVTYEQYF.

J is TRBJ1-1 and V is TRBV12-3 or TRBV12-4, with TRBD1 matching over 10 bases. CDR3 length: 14 residues. Trimming took 6 bases from V and 9 from J; bases not matched to a gene: 10. In nucleotides, the CDR3 is TGTGCCAGCAGCTTGGTAGGGACAGGGGATAAAGCTTTCTTT. The encoded protein is CASSLVGTGDKAFF.